These 18 T cell receptor beta chains share one sample of origin, sequenced in a study of chemoradiotherapy in HPV16-positive cancers. Clones were sequenced by immunoSEQ multiplex PCR, and TCRdb holds only the in-frame ones, with some missing. The table includes tens of thousands of clones, around nine tenths detected once. The source material was blood, sampled from a patient who underwent chemoradiotherapy. These TCRs come from a human donor with HPV-associated anogenital cancer.

The J gene is TRBJ2-1, the V gene TRBV7-7, with 7 bases that match TRBD2. Per the germline V gene, CDR1 is SSHAT and CDR2 is FNYEAQ (reference sequence). The CDR3 runs 15 residues. V was clipped by 5 bases and J by 4 bases; unmatched bases: 8. CDR3 loop: CASSPAGRVYNEQFF. CDR3 in DNA: TGTGCCAGCAGCCCAGCGGGACGGGTATACAATGAGCAGTTCTTC.

This clone has only one observation. The V gene is TRBV6-1, the J gene TRBJ2-7; D is unresolved. Trimming took off 0 bases at V and 6 bases at J, with 6 bases between the two ends. The CDR3 has 12 residues. From germline, CDR1 is MNHNS and CDR2 SASEGT. This chain's CDR3 is CASSEAGPEQYF. As DNA, the CDR3 is TGTGCCAGCAGTGAAGCAGGGCCCGAGCAGTACTTC.

This clone was seen just once. J is TRBJ2-1 and V is TRBV29-1; D gene ambiguous. Trimming stripped 8 bases from V and 5 bases from J, with 10 bases between. The CDR3 sequence is 11 residues long. CDR1 and CDR2 (germline): SQVTM, ANQGSEA. Written as DNA, the CDR3 is TGCAGCCAACAGATAAACAATGAGCAGTTCTTC. Translated, it gives CSQQINNEQFF.

This chain uses TRBV5-4 with TRBJ1-1, with D maybe TRBD1 (6 bases). The length of the CDR3 is 15 residues. V lost 0 bases, J lost 5 bases, and 14 bases lay in between. Germline V gene data show CDR1 as SGHNT and CDR2 as YYREEE (reference sequence). The CDR3 DNA reads TGTGCCAGCAGCTTGGATCCGGGGGCGCGGACTGAAGCTTTCTTT. Translation gives CASSLDPGARTEAFF. Full variable domain (missing parts from reference TRBV5-4 and TRBJ1-1): ETGVTQSPTHLIKTRGQQVTLRCSSQSGHNTVSWYQQALGQGPQFIFQYYREEENGRGNFPPRFSGLQFPNYSSELNVNALELDDSALYLCASSLDPGARTEAFFGQGTRLTVV.

V is TRBV5-8 and J is TRBJ1-5; D is unclear. The CDR3 loop spans 15 amino acids. V was trimmed by 2 bases and J by 0 bases, leaving 9 bases between them. CDR1 is SGHTS and CDR2 is YDEGEE in the germline V gene. CDR3 DNA sequence: TGTGCCAGCAGCTTTGGACTCTATAGCAATCAGCCCCAGCATTTT. Protein product: CASSFGLYSNQPQHF.

The CDR3 sequence: CASRGEAAGANVLTF. CDR3 coding DNA: TGTGCCAGCAGGGGTGAGGCGGCTGGGGCCAACGTCCTGACTTTC. The chain links TRBV7-6 to TRBJ2-6; D ambiguous. Germline V gene lookup returns CDR1 SGHVS and CDR2 FNYEAQ. This CDR3 is built from 15 residues. Trimming stripped 6 bases from V and 2 bases from J, with 11 bases between.

V gene TRBV5-4 combines with J gene TRBJ2-1; either TRBD1 or TRBD2 may supply D (5 bases each). Germline loops: CDR1 SGHNT, CDR2 YYREEE (reference sequence). CDR3 size: 13 residues. V shed 4 bases and J shed 14 bases, with 19 bases lying between them. CDR3 coding DNA: TGTGCCAGCAGCCCTTTAGAGGGGCGCGTTAAGTTCTTC. Protein sequence: CASSPLEGRVKFF.

This clone appeared a few times. The chain links TRBV2 to TRBJ1-1, with TRBD1 matching 7 bases. The length of the CDR3 is 15 residues. The J segment lost 5 bases and the V segment lost 3 bases, leaving 9 bases of the junction unmatched. Per germline, CDR1 SNHLY and CDR2 FYNNEI. The CDR3 protein is CASSEGDRAGTEAFF. CDR3 bases: TGTGCCAGCAGTGAGGGAGACAGGGCTGGAACTGAAGCTTTCTTT.

V gene TRBV7-2 combines with J gene TRBJ2-3; D is uncertain. The CDR3 runs 12 residues. Trimming pared 4 bases from V and 5 bases from J, leaving 7 bases between. Per germline, CDR1 SGHTA and CDR2 FQGNSA. The DNA for the CDR3 is TGTGCCAGCAGCTCACTTGGAGATACGCAGTATTTT. Amino acid sequence: CASSSLGDTQYF.

The rearrangement links TRBV29-1 to TRBJ2-1; D gene unclear. Germline V gene data show CDR1 as SQVTM and CDR2 as ANQGSEA. The CDR3 loop spans 13 amino acids. Trimming took off 3 bases at V and 3 bases at J, with 9 bases between the two ends. CDR3 in amino acids: CSVDPGYYNEQFF. CDR3 DNA sequence: TGCAGCGTTGACCCCGGCTACTACAATGAGCAGTTCTTC.

V is TRBV19 and J is TRBJ1-6, with D perhaps matching TRBD1 (6 bases). V dropped 6 bases and J dropped 7 bases, with 13 bases sitting between them. Germline V gene sequence: CDR1 LNHDA, CDR2 SQIVND (reference sequence). CDR3 length: 14 amino acids. CDR3 protein: CASRETGLNSPLHF. CDR3 nucleotide sequence: TGTGCCAGTAGGGAGACAGGCCTGAATTCACCCCTCCACTTT.

The CDR3 region has the DNA TGTGCCAGCAGCGCCGGACTAGCGGAAGGCTACGAGCAGTACTTC. Its translation is CASSAGLAEGYEQYF. The chain carries TRBV2 and TRBJ2-7, with 10 bases identical to TRBD2. Per germline, CDR1 SNHLY and CDR2 FYNNEI. V lost 6 bases to trimming and J lost 3 bases; unmatched junction nucleotides: 8. The CDR3 consists of 15 residues.

A few counts support this clone. The chain joins TRBV7-9 to TRBJ1-5; D perhaps matches TRBD1 (5 bases). Germline V gene lookup returns CDR1 SEHNR and CDR2 FQNEAQ (reference sequence). V was clipped by 0 bases and J by 3 bases, with 6 bases between them. CDR3 length: 14 residues. This CDR3 is CASSLAGDNQPQHF. DNA for the CDR3: TGTGCCAGCAGCTTAGCGGGGGACAATCAGCCCCAGCATTTT. Filled out from reference TRBV7-9 and TRBJ1-5, the complete variable domain reads DTGVSQNPRHKITKRGQNVTFRCDPISEHNRLYWYRQTLGQGPEFLTYFQNEAQLEKSRLLSDRFSAERPKGSFSTLEIQRTEQGDSAMYLCASSLAGDNQPQHFGDGTRLSIL.

The chain couples TRBV11-2 to TRBJ1-4; D remains unclear. The length of the CDR3 is 16 residues. V lost 0 bases and J 4 bases, leaving 12 bases between the germline ends. Germline values: CDR1 SGHAT, CDR2 FQNNGV. CDR3 residues: CASSLEGGYINEKLFF. DNA of the CDR3: TGTGCCAGCAGCTTAGAAGGAGGCTATATTAATGAAAAACTGTTTTTT.

This chain joins TRBV28 and TRBJ1-4; 10 bases are a match to TRBD1. V lost 7 bases to trimming and J lost 8 bases; unmatched junction nucleotides: 7. The germline V gene encodes CDR1 MDHEN and CDR2 SYDVKM. This CDR3 comprises 14 residues. In DNA, the CDR3 is TGTGCCAGCAACCAGGGACAGGGGAGGGAAAAACTGTTTTTT. Translated, it gives CASNQGQGREKLFF. Supplemented by reference TRBV28 and TRBJ1-4, the full variable domain reads DVKVTQSSRYLVKRTGEKVFLECVQDMDHENMFWYRQDPGLGLRLIYFSYDVKMKEKGDIPEGYSVSREKKERFSLILESASTNQTSMYLCASNQGQGREKLFFGSGTQLSVL.

The chain has TRBV5-1 and TRBJ2-7, with 7 bases fitting TRBD2. J lost 4 bases, V lost 5 bases, and 9 bases had no gene match. Germline loops: CDR1 SGHRS, CDR2 YFSETQ. The CDR3 length is 14 residues. The CDR3: CASSAGVGPYEQYF. CDR3 coding DNA: TGCGCCAGCAGTGCGGGAGTGGGACCGTACGAGCAGTACTTC.

This sequence joins TRBV6-5 and TRBJ1-4; TRBD1 aligns across 7 bases. From germline, CDR1 is MNHEY and CDR2 SVGAGI. V lost 5 bases, J lost 4 bases, and 7 bases stayed unmatched. The CDR3 length is 15 residues. CDR3 nucleotide sequence: TGTGCCAGCAGTACCAGGGGGAGGGTTAATGAAAAACTGTTTTTT. It specifies CASSTRGRVNEKLFF.

The genes are TRBV2 and TRBJ2-6; D is uncertain. Trimming took 4 bases from V and 1 from J, leaving 5 bases between them. The germline gives CDR1 SNHLY, CDR2 FYNNEI. This CDR3 is 14 amino acids long. CDR3 in amino acids: CASSAESGANVLTF. As DNA, the CDR3 is TGTGCCAGCAGTGCAGAGTCTGGGGCCAACGTCCTGACTTTC.